The 12 T cell receptor beta chains below come from one sample, sequenced in a study of cytomegalovirus exposure and HLA in healthy donors. PCR used 60 Vbeta primers and 13 Jbeta primers. Libraries were prepared by immunoSEQ multiplex PCR; TCRdb keeps only in-frame clonotypes and omits some of them. The sample contains about 160,000 clones, 80% to 85% of which appear only once. The specimen was PBMCs. The source of these receptors is a man aged 25 to 40 in good health and CMV-seronegative.

The V call is TRBV7-6, the J call TRBJ1-1, with D perhaps TRBD1 (5 bases). CDR3 length: 15 amino acids. From germline, CDR1 is SGHVS and CDR2 FNYEAQ. The V end lost 1 base, the J end lost 4 bases, and 13 bases lay between the germline ends. This CDR3 is CASSLGGRVGTEAFF. CDR3 nucleotides: TGTGCCAGCAGCTTAGGTGGCAGGGTTGGCACTGAAGCTTTCTTT. The complete variable domain, with remaining parts taken from reference TRBV7-6 and TRBJ1-1, reads GAGVSQSPRYKVTKRGQDVALRCDPISGHVSLYWYRQALGQGPEFLTYFNYEAQQDKSGLPNDRFSAERPEGSISTLTIQRTEQRDSAMYRCASSLGGRVGTEAFFGQGTRLTVV.

The gene calls are TRBV7-9 and TRBJ1-1; no definite D call. The CDR3 totals 14 residues. The V gene's germline CDR1 is SEHNR and CDR2 FQNEAQ (reference sequence). V lost 1 base to trimming and J lost 5 bases, with 11 bases between them. CDR3 in amino acids: CASSLDSLRTEAFF. The CDR3 nucleotides are TGTGCCAGCAGCTTAGATAGCCTGCGGACTGAAGCTTTCTTT.

The CDR3 reads CSVIHRAGANVLTF. DNA of the CDR3: TGCAGCGTAATCCACAGGGCCGGGGCCAACGTCCTGACTTTC. V and J are TRBV29-1 and TRBJ2-6; possible D gene TRBD1, 6 bases. This CDR3 is built from 14 residues. Germline CDR1 SQVTM, CDR2 ANQGSEA. Trimming left V 6 bases short and J 4 bases short, with 13 bases between. Drawing the rest from reference TRBV29-1 and TRBJ2-6, the complete variable domain is SAVISQKPSRDICQRGTSLTIQCQVDSQVTMMFWYRQQPGQSLTLIATANQGSEATYESGFVIDKFPISRPNLTFSTLTVSNMSPEDSSIYLCSVIHRAGANVLTFGAGSRLTVL.

The chain links TRBV5-1 to TRBJ1-2; D perhaps matches TRBD1 (6 bases). CDR1 is SGHRS and CDR2 is YFSETQ in the germline V gene. Trimming removed 2 bases at V and 8 bases at J, with 10 bases between. The CDR3 is 12 residues long. CDR3 coding DNA: TGCGCCAGCAGCTTACAGGGCCGGGGCTACACCTTC. It encodes CASSLQGRGYTF.

In nucleotides, the CDR3 is TGTGCCAGCAGCAAAGCGTGGGCAGGGTTTTACAATGAGCAGTTCTTC. Translation gives CASSKAWAGFYNEQFF. The chain uses TRBV21-1 and TRBJ2-1; the table's TRBD1 call for D was not verified on the DNA. TRBV21-1 is tagged as a pseudogene. The CDR3 sequence is 16 residues long.

This clone was seen only a few times. The chain combines TRBV5-8 with TRBJ2-7, with D possibly matching TRBD1 (6 bases). Trimming shortened V by 5 bases and J by 0 bases, and 15 bases separated the two germline ends. CDR1 is SGHTS and CDR2 is YDEGEE in the germline V gene. This CDR3 region has 15 residues. In DNA, the CDR3 is TGTGCCAGCAGTGTACACAGGGTGGGCTCCTACGAGCAGTACTTC. This gives the protein CASSVHRVGSYEQYF.

The count of this clone is one. The J gene is TRBJ1-3, the V gene TRBV5-4; a weak D match, TRBD1 (5 bases). The CDR3 spans 15 residues. V lost 3 bases and J lost 0, with 10 bases in between. The germline gives CDR1 SGHNT, CDR2 YYREEE (reference sequence). CDR3 coding DNA: TGTGCCAGCAGCTCGGACATTACCTCTGGAAACACCATATATTTT. It yields the protein CASSSDITSGNTIYF.

The chain employs TRBV18 and TRBJ2-2; 9 nucleotides line up with TRBD2. The CDR3 extends over 18 amino acids. The germline CDR1 and CDR2 sequences are KGHSH and LQKENI. V was pared by 3 bases and J by 4 bases, with 12 bases of the junction left unmatched. The chain's CDR3 is CASSPLVAGEGRTGELFF. DNA of the CDR3: TGTGCCAGCTCACCCCTAGTAGCGGGGGAAGGACGCACCGGGGAGCTGTTTTTT.

The gene calls are TRBV6-1 and TRBJ2-3, with 10 bases fitting TRBD1. There are 15 residues in the CDR3. The germline V gene encodes CDR1 MNHNS and CDR2 SASEGT. Trimming cost V 6 bases and J 3 bases; bases outside gene matches: 6. CDR3 residues: CASSDWTGGTDTQYF. For the CDR3, the DNA is TGTGCCAGCAGCGACTGGACAGGGGGGACAGATACGCAGTATTTT.

This clone was detected a few times. The V call is TRBV28, the J call TRBJ2-1; 8 bases agree with TRBD1. The CDR3 length is 16 residues. Germline V gene data show CDR1 as MDHEN and CDR2 as SYDVKM. The J segment lost 1 base and the V segment lost 6 bases, leaving 8 bases of the junction unmatched. CDR3 DNA sequence: TGTGCCAGCAGACCAGGGGGCCTCAGGTCCTACAATGAGCAGTTCTTC. It specifies CASRPGGLRSYNEQFF.

This chain connects TRBV6-1 to TRBJ2-7, with a tentative D call TRBD1 (6 bases). CDR3 size: 14 residues. Germline V CDR1 and CDR2: MNHNS, SASEGT. V was clipped by 1 base and J by 5 bases, with 12 bases between them. The DNA of the CDR3 is TGTGCCAGCAGTGAAGAGAGACAGGCAAACGAGCAGTACTTC. This sequence encodes CASSEERQANEQYF.

The rearrangement links TRBV5-1 to TRBJ1-2; 9 nucleotides agree with TRBD1. The germline gives CDR1 SGHRS, CDR2 YFSETQ. CDR3 length: 16 amino acids. V was pared by 0 bases and J by 8 bases, with 11 bases of the junction left unmatched. The CDR3 protein is CASSLATGGLREGYTF. CDR3 coding DNA: TGCGCCAGCAGCTTGGCCACAGGGGGCTTGCGTGAGGGCTACACCTTC.